This T cell receptor beta chain was profiled in a study of T cells in Graves' hyperthyroidism and ophthalmopathy (dated by TCRdb to the late 2010s). Describing the broader study: A discovery cohort of roughly 100 patients, 43 with Graves' ophthalmopathy and roughly 59 with stable Graves' hyperthyroidism, was used to find distinguishing TCR V-J signatures. In about 6 Graves' hyperthyroidism patients, the study also compared T-cell repertoires from thyroid tissue with T-cell repertoires from blood. Whether ophthalmopathy could be predicted prospectively was tested in an independent validation cohort made up of 18 to 20 hyperthyroidism patients plus 17 patients who later progressed to ophthalmopathy. According to the paper, TCR Vbeta CDR3 sequencing was carried out on over 130 peripheral blood samples, which came from fewer than 50 ophthalmopathy, 75 to 80 hyperthyroidism and some 17 progressor patients. After sampling, hyperthyroidism patients received methimazole starting at 30 mg daily, and ophthalmopathy patients received high-dose intravenous methylprednisolone. For training and testing, the approximately 97 patients in the discovery cohort were randomly divided in a 7:3 ratio. What the work shows at the level of the full study, not this receptor alone: In validation, the model predicted progression to ophthalmopathy with 65% to 71% sensitivity and roughly 72% specificity, a median of approximately 6.7 months before onset. A 13 V-J signature model separated ophthalmopathy from stable hyperthyroidism, with around 90% sensitivity and 81.08% specificity in cross-validation and 80%/75% in testing. Sample size was not statistically predetermined, and investigators were not blinded to group allocation. Blood samples also contained most of the expanded thyroid clonotypes (frequency above 0.001), which suggests that blood repertoires may reflect thyroid immune responses.

Note on this clonotype: Its recognized antigen is unknown. Base qualities were left out, and no much larger clone turns up one base away.

TCR beta CDR3 regions were amplified from RNA transcripts. The first round of RT-PCR for the TCR CDR3 was performed with the HTBI primer set and the Qiagen OneStep RT-PCR kit. Libraries were constructed in a second round of multiplex PCR, after which size selection and purification were carried out. Paired-end sequencing of the libraries was performed with 100 bp reads on an Illumina HiSeq2000. The paper's data handling went like this. SOAPnuke was used to process the raw data, removing reads that contained adapters or uncalled bases, had a mean Phred below 15, or lacked an exact match to the constant primer or identifier. COPE v1.2.5 was used to merge high-quality paired reads, and clonotypes were defined as unique nucleotide sequences. MiTCR v1.1 was used to align clonotypes to the IMGT TRBV, TRBD and TRBJ reference segments. Analysis was restricted to V-J combinations with a frequency above 0.0001, which covered roughly 99% of repertoires. A TCS score was defined as the ratio between F50 (clonal expansion) and ExV (chaos), using BLOSUM62-based TCRdist between CDR3 peptides within each V-J. Welch's t-statistics and random forest reduced around 510 V-J features to 13, which were used in a naive Bayes classifier (R e1071). The similarity between thyroid and blood repertoires was quantified using the Morisita-Horn index. TCRdb itself trimmed the public reads at Q25 with fastp, ran MiXCR and retained productive beta chains. CDR3 protein sequences are deduplicated, and each keeps its most common genes and DNA. In this record, the V and J calls reflect TCRdb's handling and not the investigators' own analysis. This sample is represented by 450,000 to 700,000 distinct CDR3 sequences; about half of them were singletons. The ten largest account for about 20% of the sample.

From its cysteine to its phenylalanine, the CDR3 spans 16 amino acids. The DNA shown is the 48-base CDR3, in frame from base 1. V loses 4 bases at its end and J loses 7 bases; junction bases beyond the gene matches: 16. Sequences SGHVS (CDR1) and FNYEAQ (CDR2) are obtained from the germline V gene. Exclusion was applied to patients with uncontrolled infections, other autoimmune diseases, pregnancy or lactation. Diagnoses were established on the basis of clinical symptoms, serum thyroxine and TRAb, thyroid ultrasound, and orbital computed tomography. Total RNA was extracted with Trizol reagent, and quality was checked on an Agilent 2100 Bioanalyzer.

The chain was built from TRBV7-6 and TRBJ2-7, with 7 bases matching TRBD1. The sample was peripheral blood or thyroid tissue (not recorded which). This sequence originates from an adult woman with Graves' disease, either hyperthyroidism or ophthalmopathy (not recorded which). The nucleotides read TGTGCCAGCAGCTACGCGGAACAGGGGTATGTGGGTGAGCAGTACTTC. The translation is CASSYAEQGYVGEQYF.